The present T cell receptor beta chain was sequenced within a study of T cell changes during pregnancy in multiple sclerosis. Some clones are missing from TCRdb's copy, which holds only in-frame ones; the method was immunoSEQ multiplex PCR. The sample shows about 44,000 clones, nearly 90% of them seen only once. The CDR3 consists of 16 residues. Per the germline V gene, CDR1 is MGHRA and CDR2 is YSYEKL. Trimming took 1 base from V and 2 from J, leaving 12 bases between them. This TCR was sampled from a female donor with multiple sclerosis, enrolled in a pregnancy study. The sequencing here drew on CD4+ T cells from peripheral blood mononuclear cells, taken after pregnancy. V gene TRBV4-1 combines with J gene TRBJ1-3, with D possibly matching TRBD1 (6 bases). DNA for the CDR3: TGCGCCAGCAGCCAAGTCGAATCAGGGGCTGGAAACACCATATATTTT. Its protein is CASSQVESGAGNTIYF.